The next 18 T cell receptor beta chains were all read from a single sample in a study of T cells in Graves' hyperthyroidism and ophthalmopathy. Amplification targeted TCR beta CDR3 regions from RNA transcripts. Researchers ran a first-round RT-PCR on the TCR CDR3 using the HTBI primer set. TCRdb re-analysed the multiplex PCR reads in MiXCR, keeping a single row per CDR3 protein. Of approximately 610,000 distinct CDR3 sequences listed, over 15% were seen once; the top ten hold about 20%. The sequenced sample was blood. The source of these receptors is a woman between 18 and 30 years old with Graves' hyperthyroidism.

This clonotype was detected a few times. This chain links TRBV6-1 with TRBJ1-2; D possibly corresponds to TRBD1 (6 bases). V dropped 7 bases and J dropped 7 bases, with 13 bases sitting between them. In germline, CDR1 is MNHNS, CDR2 SASEGT. This CDR3 region has 12 residues. The CDR3 DNA is TGTGCCAGCAAAGGACAGATGAGTGGCTACACCTTC. Amino acid sequence: CASKGQMSGYTF.

This clonotype was seen many times. The V and J genes are TRBV7-9 and TRBJ1-1; 7 bases agree with TRBD1. The CDR3 has 16 amino acids. V gave up 6 bases and J gave up 0 bases; unmatched junction bases: 10. Germline values: CDR1 SEHNR, CDR2 FQNEAQ (reference sequence). CDR3 protein: CASRRQGEGMNTEAFF. Here the CDR3 DNA reads TGTGCCAGCAGGAGACAGGGCGAGGGGATGAACACTGAAGCTTTCTTT.

The chain couples TRBV20-1 to TRBJ1-5, with TRBD1 matching over 7 bases. Germline CDR1 is DFQATT and CDR2 is SNEGSKA (reference sequence). V shed 5 bases and J 9 bases; nucleotides not matched to a gene: 16. The CDR3 extends over 15 amino acids. The CDR3 region is CSASPIRQGLGPQHF. The CDR3 region has the DNA TGCAGTGCTTCACCTATTAGACAGGGACTAGGGCCCCAGCATTTT.

V and J are TRBV6-1 and TRBJ2-1; D remains unclear. The CDR3 extends over 14 amino acids. Germline CDR1 is MNHNS and CDR2 is SASEGT. With 8 bases removed from V and 7 bases from J, the gap between germline ends came to 18 bases. The CDR3 sequence: CASGGVGLGNEQFF. CDR3 coding DNA: TGTGCCAGCGGCGGCGTCGGGCTGGGGAATGAGCAGTTCTTC.

This clonotype was counted between two and nine times. The V gene is TRBV6-1, the J gene TRBJ2-7, with 10 nucleotides matching TRBD2. Per the germline V gene, CDR1 is MNHNS and CDR2 is SASEGT. The V segment lost 6 bases and the J segment 0 bases; nucleotides outside the gene matches: 2. CDR3 length equals 14 residues. CDR3 in DNA: TGTGCCAGCAGACTAGCGGGACACTCCTACGAGCAGTACTTC. This sequence encodes CASRLAGHSYEQYF.

The chain joins TRBV30 to TRBJ1-2, with 10 bases that match TRBD1. The CDR3 contains 14 residues. Trimming removed 5 bases from V and 7 bases from J; junction bases left unmatched: 10. The germline gives CDR1 GTSNPN, CDR2 SVGIG (reference sequence). CDR3 DNA sequence: TGTGCCTGGTCGGGTGGACAGGGGGTAGGTGGCTACACCTTC. The encoded protein is CAWSGGQGVGGYTF.

This clonotype was recorded many times. The chain carries TRBV5-1 and TRBJ2-7; no clear D gene. V was cut by 0 bases and J by 6 bases, with 7 bases left in between. The germline V gene has CDR1 SGHRS and CDR2 YFSETQ. This CDR3 comprises 12 residues. The CDR3 bases are TGCGCCAGCAGCTTGGTGGGTGGCGAGCAGTACTTC. Its protein is CASSLVGGEQYF.

In this sample, this clonotype turned up many times. V gene TRBV6-6 combines with J gene TRBJ2-1; D unresolved. Germline V lookup: CDR1 MNHNY, CDR2 SVGAGI (reference sequence). This CDR3 spans 15 amino acids. V shed 2 bases and J shed 2 bases, with 10 bases lying between them. CDR3 DNA sequence: TGTGCCAGCAGTTACACCGATTCCACCTACAATGAGCAGTTCTTC. The encoded protein is CASSYTDSTYNEQFF.

Many counts were recorded for this clonotype. The CDR3 coding sequence is TGCGCCACTACCCCCCGGGACAGGCCGAGGGACATTCAGTACTTC. This translates into CATTPRDRPRDIQYF. The gene calls are TRBV5-1 and TRBJ2-4; 8 bases match TRBD1. Germline V gene sequence: CDR1 SGHRS, CDR2 YFSETQ. V was clipped by 9 bases and J by 8 bases; unmatched bases: 16. The CDR3 covers 15 residues. The whole variable domain, filled in from reference TRBV5-1 and TRBJ2-4, reads KAGVTQTPRYLIKTRGQQVTLSCSPISGHRSVSWYQQTPGQGLQFLFEYFSETQRNKGNFPGRFSGRQFSNSRSEMNVSTLELGDSALYLCATTPRDRPRDIQYFGAGTRLSVL.

Regarding this clonotype: Just one base apart from a much larger clone, this may be a read error. The rearrangement joins TRBV11-3 to TRBJ1-1; D not resolved. CDR3 length: 13 amino acids. Germline CDR1 and CDR2: SGHNT and YENEEA. CDR3 residues: CTSSLDLPTEAFF. DNA for the CDR3: TGTACCAGCAGCTTAGATCTACCCACTGAAGCTTTCTTT.

This clonotype was seen a handful of times. The gene calls are TRBV9 and TRBJ2-7; no reliable D call. The CDR3 is made up of 15 amino acids. Germline CDR1 SGDLS, CDR2 YYNGEE. Trimming took 0 bases from V and 5 from J, leaving 15 bases between them. CDR3 bases: TGTGCCAGCAGCGTAGAAAATAGTTGGTCCGACGAGCAGTACTTC. It yields the protein CASSVENSWSDEQYF.

This chain uses TRBV29-1 with TRBJ2-2; 10 nucleotides agree with TRBD2. CDR3 length: 15 residues. Germline V CDR1 and CDR2: SQVTM, ANQGSEA. The trim removed 1 base at V and 1 base at J, leaving 0 bases unmatched. The CDR3 nucleotides are TGCAGCGTTGAAGCTAGCGGGGGGAACACCGGGGAGCTGTTTTTT. It yields the protein CSVEASGGNTGELFF.

A few counts support this clonotype. The V gene is TRBV13, the J gene TRBJ2-2; 9 bases fit TRBD1. Germline CDR1 is PRHDT and CDR2 is FYEKMQ (reference sequence). After removal of 3 bases from V and 5 bases from J, the junction contained 7 bases not matched to a gene. The CDR3 runs 16 residues. CDR3 in amino acids: CASSFLNRGRTGELFF. The CDR3 DNA follows: TGTGCCAGCAGCTTCCTGAACAGGGGGCGAACCGGGGAGCTGTTTTTT. Full variable domain (outside the CDR3, taken from reference TRBV13 and TRBJ2-2): AAGVIQSPRHLIKEKRETATLKCYPIPRHDTVYWYQQGPGQDPQFLISFYEKMQSDKGSIPDRFSAQQFSDYHSELNMSSLELGDSALYFCASSFLNRGRTGELFFGEGSRLTVL.

The chain links TRBV29-1 to TRBJ2-5; the D gene is possibly TRBD2 (7 bases). Germline assignment: CDR1 SQVTM and CDR2 ANQGSEA. The CDR3 extends over 13 amino acids. V was shortened by 3 bases and J by 3 bases, with 11 bases between the two germline ends. This CDR3 reads CSVEGGQEETQYF. CDR3 coding DNA: TGCAGCGTTGAGGGGGGGCAGGAAGAGACCCAGTACTTC.

This clonotype was seen many times. J is TRBJ2-7 and V is TRBV7-8; 8 bases are a match to TRBD1. The germline CDR1 and CDR2 sequences are SGHVS and FQNEAQ. The CDR3 is made up of 14 amino acids. V was clipped by 1 base and J by 5 bases; unmatched bases: 4. The CDR3 loop reads CASSLGTGKHEQYF. As DNA, the CDR3 is TGTGCCAGCAGCTTAGGGACAGGGAAGCACGAGCAGTACTTC.

The chain is built from TRBV11-3 and TRBJ2-2; TRBD1 matches at 10 bases. Germline V gene lookup returns CDR1 SGHNT and CDR2 YENEEA. J lost 7 bases, V lost 5 bases, and 10 bases had no gene match. The CDR3 is made up of 16 amino acids. The DNA of the CDR3 is TGTGCCAGCAGCCCCGGACAGGGGGGATTTGGCGGGGAGCTGTTTTTT. It codes for CASSPGQGGFGGELFF.

This clonotype appeared many times. A read error may account for a junction end that differs from germline. This chain uses TRBV7-9 with TRBJ2-7; D is perhaps TRBD1 or TRBD2 (6 bases each). Germline CDR1 reads SEHNR; CDR2 reads FQNEAQ (reference sequence). The length of the CDR3 is 15 residues. CDR3 sequence reads: CASSARDGGSHEQYF. CDR3 coding DNA: TGTGCCAGCAGCGCCCGGGACGGGGGCTCCCACGAGCAGTACTTC.

This clonotype was observed a few times. The gene calls are TRBV24-1 and TRBJ1-5, with D unclear. The germline gives CDR1 KGHDR, CDR2 SFDVKD. Trimming removed 2 bases at V and 2 bases at J, with 12 bases between. The CDR3 spans 16 residues. The CDR3 region is CATSDSTGSGNQPQHF. The CDR3 DNA follows: TGTGCCACCAGTGATTCAACTGGTAGCGGCAATCAGCCCCAGCATTTT.